The 9 T cell receptor beta chains below all came from one sample that was sequenced in a study of cytomegalovirus exposure and HLA in healthy donors. Amplification used 60 Vbeta primers and 13 Jbeta primers. Only in-frame clones appear in the TCRdb table, and some are missing; sequencing was by immunoSEQ multiplex PCR. The table has about 190,000 clones, 65% to 80% seen once. Source material: PBMCs. The receptors were sampled from a man aged 30-40 years in good health and CMV-seropositive.

A few counts support this clone. The chain combines TRBV15 with TRBJ2-7; possible D gene TRBD1, 5 bases. CDR1 and CDR2 (germline): LNHNV, YYDKDF (reference sequence). Trimming removed 5 bases from V and 0 bases from J, with 11 bases in between. There are 14 residues in the CDR3. CDR3 in DNA: TGTGCCACCAGCCCCCAGACAGCCTCCTACGAGCAGTACTTC. This translates into CATSPQTASYEQYF.

V is TRBV7-2 and J is TRBJ2-7, with D maybe TRBD2 (5 bases). This CDR3 region has 12 residues. V was trimmed by 2 bases and J by 4 bases, leaving 6 bases between them. Per germline, CDR1 SGHTA and CDR2 FQGNSA. The CDR3 sequence: CASSLWEYEQYF. Written as DNA, the CDR3 is TGTGCCAGCAGCTTATGGGAGTACGAGCAGTACTTC.

The CDR3 bases are TGTGCCAGCAGCGTAGCCATCCAAGAGACCCAGTACTTC. It is translated as CASSVAIQETQYF. The V call is TRBV9, the J call TRBJ2-5; D not resolved. V shed 0 bases and J shed 1 base, with 4 bases lying between them. Germline V gives CDR1 SGDLS, CDR2 YYNGEE. The CDR3 runs 13 residues.

The rearrangement uses TRBV9 and TRBJ2-2, with D hard to call. CDR1 is SGDLS and CDR2 is YYNGEE in the germline V gene. V was cut by 0 bases and J by 4 bases, with 7 bases left in between. The CDR3 contains 14 residues. As DNA, the CDR3 is TGTGCCAGCAGCGTAGATCCAGGCACCGGGGAGCTGTTTTTT. It translates to CASSVDPGTGELFF.

V gene TRBV30 combines with J gene TRBJ2-5, with 9 bases lining up with TRBD1. Per germline, CDR1 GTSNPN and CDR2 SVGIG (reference sequence). CDR3 size: 11 residues. Losses at the gene ends were 2 bases for V and 9 bases for J; bases not matched to a gene: 1. CDR3 sequence reads: CAWSRQGAQYF. CDR3 bases: TGTGCCTGGAGTCGACAGGGGGCCCAGTACTTC.

The V and J genes are TRBV6-5 and TRBJ2-7; TRBD1 is a possible D gene (6 bases). V was pared by 2 bases and J by 5 bases, with 16 bases between. Per germline, CDR1 MNHEY and CDR2 SVGAGI. The CDR3 spans 15 residues. In nucleotides, the CDR3 is TGTGCCAGCAGTTACAACTTCGCAGGGGAGAACGAGCAGTACTTC. Amino acid sequence: CASSYNFAGENEQYF.

The rearrangement links TRBV5-6 to TRBJ2-7; TRBD1 matches at 9 bases. Unmatched junction bases numbered 5, after V lost 4 bases and J lost 3 bases. The CDR3 loop spans 14 amino acids. Germline V gives CDR1 SGHDT, CDR2 YYEEEE. The CDR3 sequence: CASSAGTGNYEQYF. The CDR3 DNA is TGTGCCAGCAGCGCAGGGACAGGGAACTACGAGCAGTACTTC.

There are a few counts of this clone. The CDR3 here is CASSESGSNEQFF. CDR3 coding DNA: TGTGCCAGCAGTGAAAGCGGGAGTAATGAGCAGTTCTTC. The V and J genes are TRBV25-1 and TRBJ2-1; 8 positions agree with TRBD2. Germline CDR1 and CDR2: MGHDK and SYGVNS. The CDR3 loop spans 13 amino acids. V shed 2 bases, J shed 7 bases, and the junction held 1 base outside the gene matches.

The count of this clone is one. The chain employs TRBV10-3 and TRBJ1-1; D may be TRBD1 (5 bases). This CDR3 region has 15 residues. V lost 4 bases and J lost 2, with 14 bases in between. CDR1 is ENHRY and CDR2 is SYGVKD in the germline V gene. CDR3 protein: CAISAHRQENTEAFF. Here the CDR3 DNA reads TGTGCCATCAGTGCTCACAGGCAGGAAAACACTGAAGCTTTCTTT.